The rows below give T cell receptor beta chains drawn from one sample of a study of identical twins. TCRdb reanalysed the 5' RACE reads using MiXCR and keeps one entry per CDR3 protein. The sample holds some 100,000 distinct CDR3 sequences; 5.9% are singletons and the top ten take over 9.5%. Source material: memory T cells sorted from blood. These receptors originate from a woman between 45 and 60 years old in good health. Each CDR3 is given with its conserved first and last residue. A D gene is named only where the DNA matches it firmly.

V,D,J,CDR3
TRBV6-1,NA,TRBJ2-1,CASAFLSGGYNEQFF
TRBV11-2,NA,TRBJ2-3,CASSLVERASTDTQYF
TRBV7-9,NA,TRBJ2-1,CAIPVRDQRGNEQFF
TRBV5-1,TRBD1,TRBJ1-2,CASSYIQTGGAYGYTF
TRBV28,TRBD2,TRBJ2-5,CASSPAGGSKETQYF
TRBV7-2,NA,TRBJ1-1,CASSLAVGDTEAFF
TRBV7-2,TRBD2,TRBJ2-1,CASSLVRLAVYNEQFF
TRBV11-3,NA,TRBJ2-5,CASSLTRQIQETQYF
TRBV12-3/TRBV12-4,TRBD1,TRBJ2-6,CASRLYRDRASGANVLTF
TRBV4-1,NA,TRBJ2-1,CASSQASLRVGQTYNEQFF
TRBV6-2/TRBV6-3,NA,TRBJ2-7,CASSYSTGIEQYF
TRBV20-1,NA,TRBJ2-5,CSATPQETQYF
TRBV19,TRBD2,TRBJ2-5,CASKTGLAGPETQYF
TRBV27,NA,TRBJ2-7,CASSLRGTEYEQYF
TRBV6-5,TRBD1,TRBJ1-3,CASSRQGSLSGNTIYF
TRBV12-5,NA,TRBJ2-7,CASGALTGGYEQYF
TRBV15,NA,TRBJ2-1,CATSRDIRVGGEQFF
TRBV7-6,TRBD2,TRBJ2-2,CASSPGGFVGELFF
TRBV29-1,NA,TRBJ1-5,CSVGGDSNQPQHF
TRBV15,NA,TRBJ1-5,CATSSNLNQPQHF
TRBV20-1,TRBD2,TRBJ2-3,CSARARLAGRGTDTQYF
TRBV13,TRBD2,TRBJ2-1,CASSLVETGGEQFF
TRBV6-6,NA,TRBJ2-1,CASSFPSAVGNEQFF
TRBV6-6,NA,TRBJ1-1,CASSYTEAFF
TRBV4-2,NA,TRBJ2-5,CASSQDSTPETQYF
TRBV5-1,TRBD1,TRBJ1-3,CARRTGGNTIYF
TRBV7-2,NA,TRBJ2-6,CASSSASPGANVLTF
TRBV3-1,NA,TRBJ1-1,CASSQASSGGWAFF
TRBV12-3/TRBV12-4,TRBD1,TRBJ2-1,CASRWGQGYNEQFF
TRBV6-6,NA,TRBJ1-2,CASTSQGVGYTF